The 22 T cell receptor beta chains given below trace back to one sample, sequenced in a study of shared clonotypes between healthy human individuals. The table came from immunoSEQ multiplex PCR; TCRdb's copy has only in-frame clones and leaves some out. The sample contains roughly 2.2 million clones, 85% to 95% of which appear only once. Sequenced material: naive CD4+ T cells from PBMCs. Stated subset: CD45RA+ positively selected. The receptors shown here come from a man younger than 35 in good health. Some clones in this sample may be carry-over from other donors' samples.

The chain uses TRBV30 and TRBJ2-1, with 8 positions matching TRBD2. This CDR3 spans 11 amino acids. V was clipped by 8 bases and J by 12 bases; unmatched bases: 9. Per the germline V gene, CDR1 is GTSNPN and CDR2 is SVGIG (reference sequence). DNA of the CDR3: TGTGCCCGCTCCTTAGCGGGGACGCAGTTCTTC. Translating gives CARSLAGTQFF.

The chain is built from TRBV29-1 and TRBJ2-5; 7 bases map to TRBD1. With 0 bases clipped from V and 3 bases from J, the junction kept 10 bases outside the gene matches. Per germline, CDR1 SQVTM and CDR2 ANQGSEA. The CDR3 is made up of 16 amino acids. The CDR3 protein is CSVEEEDRAREETQYF. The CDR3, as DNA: TGCAGCGTTGAAGAAGAAGACAGGGCCCGGGAAGAGACCCAGTACTTC.

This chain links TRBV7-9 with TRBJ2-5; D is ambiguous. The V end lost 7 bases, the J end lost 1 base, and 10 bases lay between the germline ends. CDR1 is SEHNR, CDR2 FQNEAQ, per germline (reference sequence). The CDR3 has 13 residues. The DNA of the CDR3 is TGTGCCAGCACCCTCCAATCCCAAGAGACCCAGTACTTC. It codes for CASTLQSQETQYF.

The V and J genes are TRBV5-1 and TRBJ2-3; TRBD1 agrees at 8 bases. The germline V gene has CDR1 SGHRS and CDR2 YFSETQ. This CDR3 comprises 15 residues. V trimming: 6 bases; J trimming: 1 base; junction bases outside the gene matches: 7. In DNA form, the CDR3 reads TGCGCCAGCAATCTCCCAGGGGGCGGCACAGATACGCAGTATTTT. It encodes CASNLPGGGTDTQYF.

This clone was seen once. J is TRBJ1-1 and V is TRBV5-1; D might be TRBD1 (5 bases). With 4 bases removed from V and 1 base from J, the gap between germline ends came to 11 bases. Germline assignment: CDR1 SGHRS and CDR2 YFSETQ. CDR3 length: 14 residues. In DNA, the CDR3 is TGCGCCAGCAGCCGAGATACAGGGAACACTGAAGCTTTCTTT. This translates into CASSRDTGNTEAFF.

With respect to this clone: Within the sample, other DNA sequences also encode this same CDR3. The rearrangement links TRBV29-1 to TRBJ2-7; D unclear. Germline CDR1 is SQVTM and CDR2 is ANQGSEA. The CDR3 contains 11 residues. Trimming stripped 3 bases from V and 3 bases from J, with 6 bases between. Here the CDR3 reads CSVDSGYEQYF. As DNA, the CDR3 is TGCAGCGTTGACAGTGGCTACGAGCAGTACTTC.

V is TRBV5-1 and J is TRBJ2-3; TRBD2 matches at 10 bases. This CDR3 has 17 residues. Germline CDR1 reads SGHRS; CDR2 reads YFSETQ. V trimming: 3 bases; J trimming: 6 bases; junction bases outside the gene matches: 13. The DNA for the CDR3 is TGCGCCAGCAGCTCCCGTAGCGGGAGGCCCTTCGTGGATACGCAGTATTTT. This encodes CASSSRSGRPFVDTQYF.

CDR3 bases: TGTGCCAGCAAAAGCGGACAGGGGGAGAATCAGCCCCAGCATTTT. This encodes CASKSGQGENQPQHF. V and J are TRBV6-1 and TRBJ1-5, with 10 nucleotides matching TRBD1. Germline V gene lookup returns CDR1 MNHNS and CDR2 SASEGT. There are 15 residues in the CDR3. Germline trimming cut 7 bases from V and 4 bases from J; bases unmatched to any gene: 7.

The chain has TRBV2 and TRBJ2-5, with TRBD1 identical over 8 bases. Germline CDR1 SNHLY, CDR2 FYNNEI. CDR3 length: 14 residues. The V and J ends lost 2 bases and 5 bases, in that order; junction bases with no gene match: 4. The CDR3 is CASSEQGAQETQYF. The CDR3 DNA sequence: TGTGCCAGCAGTGAACAGGGGGCGCAGGAGACCCAGTACTTC.

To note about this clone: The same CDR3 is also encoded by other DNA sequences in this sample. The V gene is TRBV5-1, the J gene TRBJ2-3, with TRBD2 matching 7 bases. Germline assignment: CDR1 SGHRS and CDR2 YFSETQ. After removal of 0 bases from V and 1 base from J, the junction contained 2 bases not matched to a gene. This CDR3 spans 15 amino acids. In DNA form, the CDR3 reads TGCGCCAGCAGCTTGGGGCTAGCGGGCACAGATACGCAGTATTTT. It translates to CASSLGLAGTDTQYF.

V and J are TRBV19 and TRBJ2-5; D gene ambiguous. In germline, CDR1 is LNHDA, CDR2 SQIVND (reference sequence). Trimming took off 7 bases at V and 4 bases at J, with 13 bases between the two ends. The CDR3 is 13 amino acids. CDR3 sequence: CASTDGDLETQYF. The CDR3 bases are TGTGCCAGTACCGATGGGGATCTAGAGACCCAGTACTTC.

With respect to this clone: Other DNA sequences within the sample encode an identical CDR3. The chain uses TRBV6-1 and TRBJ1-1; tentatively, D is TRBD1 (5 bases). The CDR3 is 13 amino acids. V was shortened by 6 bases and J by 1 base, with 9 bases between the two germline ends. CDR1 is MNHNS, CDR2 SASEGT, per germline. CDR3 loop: CASSDQGNTEAFF. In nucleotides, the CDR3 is TGTGCCAGCAGCGACCAGGGGAACACTGAAGCTTTCTTT.

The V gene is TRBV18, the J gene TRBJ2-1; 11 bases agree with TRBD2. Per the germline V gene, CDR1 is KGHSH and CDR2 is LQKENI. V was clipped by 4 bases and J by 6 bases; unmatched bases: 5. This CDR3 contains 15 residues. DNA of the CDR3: TGTGCCAGCTCACTTACGGGGACTAGCGGCAATGAGCAGTTCTTC. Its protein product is CASSLTGTSGNEQFF.

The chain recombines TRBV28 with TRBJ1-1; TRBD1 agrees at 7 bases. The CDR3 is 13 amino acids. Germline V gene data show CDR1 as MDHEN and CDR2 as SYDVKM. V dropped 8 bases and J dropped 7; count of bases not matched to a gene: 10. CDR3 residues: CASRDSLILEAFF. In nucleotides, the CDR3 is TGTGCCAGCCGGGACAGCCTCATCCTTGAAGCTTTCTTT.

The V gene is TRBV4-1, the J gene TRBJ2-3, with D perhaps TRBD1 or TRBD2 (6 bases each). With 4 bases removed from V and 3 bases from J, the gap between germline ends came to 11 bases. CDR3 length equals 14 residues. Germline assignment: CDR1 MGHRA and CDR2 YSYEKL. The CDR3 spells CASSPTGTTDTQYF. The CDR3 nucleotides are TGCGCCAGCAGCCCCACAGGGACTACAGATACGCAGTATTTT.

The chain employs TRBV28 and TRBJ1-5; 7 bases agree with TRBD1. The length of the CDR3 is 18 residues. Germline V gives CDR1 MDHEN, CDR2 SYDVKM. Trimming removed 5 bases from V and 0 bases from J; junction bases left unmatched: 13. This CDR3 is CASSPPTRDSHSNQPQHF. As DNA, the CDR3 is TGTGCCAGCAGTCCCCCTACCCGGGACAGCCATAGCAATCAGCCCCAGCATTTT.

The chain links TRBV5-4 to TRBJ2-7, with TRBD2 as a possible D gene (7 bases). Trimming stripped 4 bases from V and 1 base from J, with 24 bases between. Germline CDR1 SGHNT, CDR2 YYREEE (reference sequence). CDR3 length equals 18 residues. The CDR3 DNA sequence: TGTGCCAGCAGCCCCCGGGGGCTGGGCGGGAGTCAGTCCTACGAGCAGTACTTC. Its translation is CASSPRGLGGSQSYEQYF.

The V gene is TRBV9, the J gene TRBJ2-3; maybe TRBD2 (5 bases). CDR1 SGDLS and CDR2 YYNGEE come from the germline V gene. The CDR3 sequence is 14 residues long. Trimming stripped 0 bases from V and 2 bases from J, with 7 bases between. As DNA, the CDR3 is TGTGCCAGCAGCGTAGGGACTTTCACAGATACGCAGTATTTT. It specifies CASSVGTFTDTQYF.

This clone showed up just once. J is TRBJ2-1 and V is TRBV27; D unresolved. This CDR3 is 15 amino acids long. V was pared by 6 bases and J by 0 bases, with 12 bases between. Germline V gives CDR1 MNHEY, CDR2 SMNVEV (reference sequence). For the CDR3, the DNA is TGTGCCAGCAGCCAGAAACCTAGCTCCTACAATGAGCAGTTCTTC. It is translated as CASSQKPSSYNEQFF.

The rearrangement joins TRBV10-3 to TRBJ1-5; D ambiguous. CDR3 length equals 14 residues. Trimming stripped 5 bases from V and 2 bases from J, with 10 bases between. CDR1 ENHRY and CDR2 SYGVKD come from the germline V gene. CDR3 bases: TGTGCCATCAGTCCCAGCGGCGGCAATCAGCCCCAGCATTTT. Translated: CAISPSGGNQPQHF.

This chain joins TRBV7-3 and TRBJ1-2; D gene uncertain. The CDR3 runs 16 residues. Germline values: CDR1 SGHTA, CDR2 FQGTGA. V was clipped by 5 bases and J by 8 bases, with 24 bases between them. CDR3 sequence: CASSLLGSTPVWGYTF. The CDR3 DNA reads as TGTGCCAGCAGCCTCTTAGGTTCGACCCCCGTTTGGGGCTACACCTTC.

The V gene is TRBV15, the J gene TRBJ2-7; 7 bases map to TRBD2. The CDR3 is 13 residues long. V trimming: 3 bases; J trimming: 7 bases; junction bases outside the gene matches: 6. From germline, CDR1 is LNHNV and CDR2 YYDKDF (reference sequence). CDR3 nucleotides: TGTGCCACCAGCAGGGGCGATAGCGGGGAGCAGTACTTC. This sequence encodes CATSRGDSGEQYF.